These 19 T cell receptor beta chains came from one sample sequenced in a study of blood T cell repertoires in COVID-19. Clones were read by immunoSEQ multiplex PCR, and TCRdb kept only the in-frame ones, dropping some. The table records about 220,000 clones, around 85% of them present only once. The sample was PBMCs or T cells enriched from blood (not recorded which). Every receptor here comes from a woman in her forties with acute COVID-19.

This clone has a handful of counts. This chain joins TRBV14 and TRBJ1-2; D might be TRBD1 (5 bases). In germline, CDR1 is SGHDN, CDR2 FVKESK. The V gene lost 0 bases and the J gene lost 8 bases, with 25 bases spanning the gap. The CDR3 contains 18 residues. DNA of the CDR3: TGTGCCAGCAGCCAAGATCTACCGTTGACAGTAGTGGAAAGGGGCTACACCTTC. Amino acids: CASSQDLPLTVVERGYTF.

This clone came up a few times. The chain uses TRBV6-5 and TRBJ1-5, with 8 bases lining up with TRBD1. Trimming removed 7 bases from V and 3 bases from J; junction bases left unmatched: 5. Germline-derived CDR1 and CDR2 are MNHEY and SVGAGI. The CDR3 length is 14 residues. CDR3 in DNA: TGTGCCAGCAACGGACAGGGCCCCAATCAGCCCCAGCATTTT. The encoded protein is CASNGQGPNQPQHF.

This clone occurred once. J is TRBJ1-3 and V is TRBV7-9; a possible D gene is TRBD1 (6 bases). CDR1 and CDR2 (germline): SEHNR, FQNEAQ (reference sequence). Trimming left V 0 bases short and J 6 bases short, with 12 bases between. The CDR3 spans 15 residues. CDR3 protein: CASSLASGVANTIYF. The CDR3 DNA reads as TGTGCCAGCAGCTTAGCATCAGGGGTGGCAAACACCATATATTTT. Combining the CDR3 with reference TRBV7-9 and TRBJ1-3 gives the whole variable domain DTGVSQNPRHKITKRGQNVTFRCDPISEHNRLYWYRQTLGQGPEFLTYFQNEAQLEKSRLLSDRFSAERPKGSFSTLEIQRTEQGDSAMYLCASSLASGVANTIYFGEGSWLTVV.

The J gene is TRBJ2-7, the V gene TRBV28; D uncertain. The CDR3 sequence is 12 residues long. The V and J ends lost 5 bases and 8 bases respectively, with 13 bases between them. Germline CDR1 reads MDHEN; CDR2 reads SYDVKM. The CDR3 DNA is TGTGCCAGCAGTGCTGTCAAAGCCAAGCAGTACTTC. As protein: CASSAVKAKQYF.

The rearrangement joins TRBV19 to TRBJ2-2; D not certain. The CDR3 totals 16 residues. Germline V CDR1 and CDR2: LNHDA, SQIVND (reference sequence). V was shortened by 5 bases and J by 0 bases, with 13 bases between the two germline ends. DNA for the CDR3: TGTGCCAGTAGTTACCGCTCGGTAGCGAACACCGGGGAGCTGTTTTTT. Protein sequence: CASSYRSVANTGELFF.

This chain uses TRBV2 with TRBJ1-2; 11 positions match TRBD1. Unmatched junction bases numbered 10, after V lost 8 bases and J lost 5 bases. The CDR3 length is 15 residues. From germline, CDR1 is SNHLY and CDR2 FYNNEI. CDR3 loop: CASRDRGFLGYGYTF. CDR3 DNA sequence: TGTGCCAGCCGGGACAGGGGGTTTTTGGGGTATGGCTACACCTTC.

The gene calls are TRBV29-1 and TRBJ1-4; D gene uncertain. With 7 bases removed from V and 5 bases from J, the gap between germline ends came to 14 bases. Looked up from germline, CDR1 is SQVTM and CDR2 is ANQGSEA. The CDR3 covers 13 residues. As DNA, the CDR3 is TGCAGCGGCAAAGTACAGTCAAATGAAAAACTGTTTTTT. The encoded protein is CSGKVQSNEKLFF.

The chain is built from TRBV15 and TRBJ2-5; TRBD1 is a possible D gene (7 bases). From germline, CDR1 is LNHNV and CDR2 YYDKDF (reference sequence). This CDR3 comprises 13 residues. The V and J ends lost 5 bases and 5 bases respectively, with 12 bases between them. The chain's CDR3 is CATSAGQSETQYF. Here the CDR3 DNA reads TGTGCCACCAGCGCGGGACAGTCGGAGACCCAGTACTTC.

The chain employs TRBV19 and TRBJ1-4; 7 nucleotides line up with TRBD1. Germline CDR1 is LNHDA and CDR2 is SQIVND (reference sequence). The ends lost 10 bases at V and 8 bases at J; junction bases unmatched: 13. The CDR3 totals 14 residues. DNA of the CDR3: TGTGCCAAGAGTCAGGACAGGAGCGGAGAAAAACTGTTTTTT. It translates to CAKSQDRSGEKLFF.

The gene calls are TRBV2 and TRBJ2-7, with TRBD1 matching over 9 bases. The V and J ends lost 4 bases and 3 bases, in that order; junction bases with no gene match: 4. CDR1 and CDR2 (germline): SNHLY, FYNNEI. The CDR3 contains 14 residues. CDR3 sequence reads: CASSGDRDSYEQYF. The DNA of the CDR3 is TGTGCCAGCAGTGGGGACAGGGACAGCTACGAGCAGTACTTC.

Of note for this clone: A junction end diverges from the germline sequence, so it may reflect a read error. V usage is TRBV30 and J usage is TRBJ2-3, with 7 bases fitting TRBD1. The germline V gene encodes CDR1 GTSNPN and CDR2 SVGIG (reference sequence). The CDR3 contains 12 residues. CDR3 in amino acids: CAWSLIQGLENF. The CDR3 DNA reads TGTGCCTGGAGTTTAATACAGGGGCTCGAAAATTTT.

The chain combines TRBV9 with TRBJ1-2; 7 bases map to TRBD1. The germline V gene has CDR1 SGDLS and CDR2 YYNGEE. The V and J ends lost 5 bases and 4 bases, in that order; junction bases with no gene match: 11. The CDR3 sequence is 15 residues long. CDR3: CASSRNRDSPYGYTF. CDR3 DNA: TGTGCCAGCAGTAGAAACCGGGACAGCCCCTATGGCTACACCTTC.

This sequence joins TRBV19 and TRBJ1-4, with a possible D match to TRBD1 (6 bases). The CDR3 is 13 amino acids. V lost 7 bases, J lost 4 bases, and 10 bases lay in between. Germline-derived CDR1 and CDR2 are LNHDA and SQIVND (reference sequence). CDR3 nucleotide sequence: TGTGCCAGTAAGGGGACACTTAATGAAAAACTGTTTTTT. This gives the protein CASKGTLNEKLFF.

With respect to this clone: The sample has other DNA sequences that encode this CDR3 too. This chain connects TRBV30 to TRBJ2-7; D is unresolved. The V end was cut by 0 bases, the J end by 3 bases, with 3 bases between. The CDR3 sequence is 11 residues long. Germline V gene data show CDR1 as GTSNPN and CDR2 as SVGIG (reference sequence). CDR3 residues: CAWSVLYEQYF. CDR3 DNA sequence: TGTGCCTGGAGTGTCCTCTACGAGCAGTACTTC.

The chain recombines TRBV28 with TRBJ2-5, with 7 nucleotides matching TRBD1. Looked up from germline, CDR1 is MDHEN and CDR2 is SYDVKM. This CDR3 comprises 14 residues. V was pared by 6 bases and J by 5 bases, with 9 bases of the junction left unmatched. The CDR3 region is CASSPYRGDETQYF. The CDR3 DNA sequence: TGTGCCAGCAGCCCCTACAGGGGCGATGAGACCCAGTACTTC.

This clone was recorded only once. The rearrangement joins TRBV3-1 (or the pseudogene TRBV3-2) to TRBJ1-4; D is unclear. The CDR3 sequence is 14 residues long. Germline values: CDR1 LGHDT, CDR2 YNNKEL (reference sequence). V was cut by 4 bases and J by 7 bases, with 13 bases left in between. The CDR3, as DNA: TGTGCCAGCAGCCTCAGCGCCACGGGTGAAAAACTGTTTTTT. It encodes CASSLSATGEKLFF.

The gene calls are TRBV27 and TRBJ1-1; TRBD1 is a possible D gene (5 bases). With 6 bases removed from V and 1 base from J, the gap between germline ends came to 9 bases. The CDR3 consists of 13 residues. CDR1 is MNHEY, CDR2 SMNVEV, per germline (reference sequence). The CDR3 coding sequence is TGTGCCAGCAGATACACAGGGAACACTGAAGCTTTCTTT. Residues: CASRYTGNTEAFF.

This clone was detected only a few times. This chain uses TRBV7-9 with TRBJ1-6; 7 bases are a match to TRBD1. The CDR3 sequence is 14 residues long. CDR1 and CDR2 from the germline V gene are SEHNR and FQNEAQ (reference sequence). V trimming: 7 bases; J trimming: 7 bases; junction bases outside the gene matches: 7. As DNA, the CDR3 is TGTGCCAGCACCCCCGAGACAGGGAATTCACCCCTCCACTTT. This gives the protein CASTPETGNSPLHF.

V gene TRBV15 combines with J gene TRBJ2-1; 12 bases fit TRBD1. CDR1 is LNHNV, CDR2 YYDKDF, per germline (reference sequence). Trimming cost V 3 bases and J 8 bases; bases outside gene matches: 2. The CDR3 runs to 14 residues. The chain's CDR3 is CATSRGQGAYEQFF. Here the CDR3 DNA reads TGTGCCACCAGCAGGGGACAGGGGGCGTATGAGCAGTTCTTC. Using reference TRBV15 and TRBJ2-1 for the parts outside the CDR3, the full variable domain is DAMVIQNPRYQVTQFGKPVTLSCSQTLNHNVMYWYQQKSSQAPKLLFHYYDKDFNNEADTPDNFQSRRPNTSFCFLDIRSPGLGDTAMYLCATSRGQGAYEQFFGPGTRLTVL.